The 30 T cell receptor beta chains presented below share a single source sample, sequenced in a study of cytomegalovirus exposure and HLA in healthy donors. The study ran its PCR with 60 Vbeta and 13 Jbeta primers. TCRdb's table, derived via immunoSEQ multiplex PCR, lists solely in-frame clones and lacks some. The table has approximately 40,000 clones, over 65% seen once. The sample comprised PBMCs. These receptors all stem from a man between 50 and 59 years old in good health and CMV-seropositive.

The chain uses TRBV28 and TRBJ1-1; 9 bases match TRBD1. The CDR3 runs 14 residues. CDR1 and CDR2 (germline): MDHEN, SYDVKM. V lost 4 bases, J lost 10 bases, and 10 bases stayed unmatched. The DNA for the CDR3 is TGTGCCAGCAGTTCCTCCGACAGGGGGAAAAGAGCTTTCTTT. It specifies CASSSSDRGKRAFF.

The CDR3 DNA is TGTGCCAGCAGCTTGGGGCGGGGGGACCAAGAGACCCAGTACTTC. This codes for CASSLGRGDQETQYF. This chain links TRBV7-7 with TRBJ2-5; 8 nucleotides line up with TRBD2. Per germline, CDR1 SSHAT and CDR2 FNYEAQ (reference sequence). The CDR3 is made up of 15 amino acids. With V trimmed by 3 bases and J by 0 bases, 3 bases remained unmatched.

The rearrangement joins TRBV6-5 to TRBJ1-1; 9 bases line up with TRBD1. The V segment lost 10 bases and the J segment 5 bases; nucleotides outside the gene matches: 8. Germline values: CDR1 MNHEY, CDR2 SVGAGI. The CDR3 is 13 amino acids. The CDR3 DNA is TGTGCCACTCTACAGGGGGCGCGGACTGAAGCTTTCTTT. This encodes CATLQGARTEAFF.

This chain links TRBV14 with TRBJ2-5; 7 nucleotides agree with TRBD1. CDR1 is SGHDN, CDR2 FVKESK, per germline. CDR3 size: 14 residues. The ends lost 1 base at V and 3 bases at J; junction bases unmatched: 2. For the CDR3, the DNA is TGTGCCAGCAGCCAAGTACAGGGGAAAGAGACCCAGTACTTC. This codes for CASSQVQGKETQYF.

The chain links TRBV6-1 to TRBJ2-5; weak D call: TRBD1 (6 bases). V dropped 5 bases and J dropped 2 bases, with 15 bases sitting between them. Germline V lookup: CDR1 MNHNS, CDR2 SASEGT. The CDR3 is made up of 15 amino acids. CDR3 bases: TGTGCCAGCAGTCCCCTCAACAGGGAACAAGAGACCCAGTACTTC. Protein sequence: CASSPLNREQETQYF.

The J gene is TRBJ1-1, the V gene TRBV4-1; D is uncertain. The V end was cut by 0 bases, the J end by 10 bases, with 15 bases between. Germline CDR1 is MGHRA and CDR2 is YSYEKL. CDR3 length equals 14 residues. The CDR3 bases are TGCGCCAGCAGCCAAGATCAAAGAATTGGAGGAGCTTTCTTT. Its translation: CASSQDQRIGGAFF.

CDR3 loop: CASSPRTSMNTEAFF. The CDR3 DNA follows: TGTGCCAGCAGCCCCCGGACATCCATGAACACTGAAGCTTTCTTT. The chain is built from TRBV11-2 and TRBJ1-1, with D possibly TRBD1 on 5 matching bases. Trimming shortened V by 5 bases and J by 0 bases, and 13 bases separated the two germline ends. The CDR3 totals 15 residues. Germline V gene sequence: CDR1 SGHAT, CDR2 FQNNGV.

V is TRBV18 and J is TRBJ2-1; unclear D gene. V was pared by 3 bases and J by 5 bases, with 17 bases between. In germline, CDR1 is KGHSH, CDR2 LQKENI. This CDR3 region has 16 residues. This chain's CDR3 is CASSPQWADQNNEQFF. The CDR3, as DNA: TGTGCCAGCTCACCCCAGTGGGCAGACCAAAACAATGAGCAGTTCTTC.

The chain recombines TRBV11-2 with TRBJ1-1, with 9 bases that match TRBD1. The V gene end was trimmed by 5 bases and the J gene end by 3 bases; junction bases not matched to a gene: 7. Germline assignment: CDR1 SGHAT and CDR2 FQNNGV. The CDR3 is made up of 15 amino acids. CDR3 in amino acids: CASSVWTGDDTEAFF. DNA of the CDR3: TGTGCCAGCAGCGTATGGACAGGGGACGACACTGAAGCTTTCTTT.

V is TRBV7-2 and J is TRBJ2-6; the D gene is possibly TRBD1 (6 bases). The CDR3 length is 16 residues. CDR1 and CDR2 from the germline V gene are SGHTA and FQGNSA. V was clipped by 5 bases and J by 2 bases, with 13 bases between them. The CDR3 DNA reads TGTGCCAGCAGCCTCTACAGGGTGACTGGGGCCAACGTCCTGACTTTC. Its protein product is CASSLYRVTGANVLTF.

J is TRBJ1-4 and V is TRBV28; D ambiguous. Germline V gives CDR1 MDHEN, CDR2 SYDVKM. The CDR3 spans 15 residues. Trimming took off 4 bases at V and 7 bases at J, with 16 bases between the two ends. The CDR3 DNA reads TGTGCCAGCAGTTCCCCTCAAGCGCACGGTGAAAAACTGTTTTTT. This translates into CASSSPQAHGEKLFF.

The chain's CDR3 is CASSLGGGYTEAFF. The CDR3 region has the DNA TGCGCCAGCAGCTTAGGAGGGGGCTACACTGAAGCTTTCTTT. This chain joins TRBV5-1 and TRBJ1-1; 7 bases match TRBD1. Germline lookup yields CDR1 SGHRS and CDR2 YFSETQ. V trimming: 2 bases; J trimming: 3 bases; junction bases outside the gene matches: 4. The CDR3 is made up of 14 amino acids.

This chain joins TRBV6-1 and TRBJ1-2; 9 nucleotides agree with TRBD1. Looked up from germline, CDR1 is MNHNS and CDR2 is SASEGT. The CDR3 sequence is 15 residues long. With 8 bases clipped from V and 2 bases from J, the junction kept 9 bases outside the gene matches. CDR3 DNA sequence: TGTGCCAGCGGCTGGAGGGACAGGGCCAACTATGGCTACACCTTC. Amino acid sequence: CASGWRDRANYGYTF.

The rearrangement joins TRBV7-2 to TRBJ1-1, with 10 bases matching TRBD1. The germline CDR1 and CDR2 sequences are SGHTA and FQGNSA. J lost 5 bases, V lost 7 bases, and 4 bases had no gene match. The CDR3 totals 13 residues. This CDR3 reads CASIRQGATEAFF. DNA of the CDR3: TGTGCCAGCATACGACAGGGGGCGACTGAAGCTTTCTTT.

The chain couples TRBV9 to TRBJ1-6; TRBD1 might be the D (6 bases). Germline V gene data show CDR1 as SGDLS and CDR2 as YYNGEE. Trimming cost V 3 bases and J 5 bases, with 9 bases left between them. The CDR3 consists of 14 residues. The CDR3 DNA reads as TGTGCCAGCAGCGCCCAGGGGAATAATTCACCCCTCCACTTT. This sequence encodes CASSAQGNNSPLHF.

In DNA, the CDR3 is TGTGCCAGCAGAAGACAGAATGAAAAACTGTTTTTT. This gives the protein CASRRQNEKLFF. The V and J genes are TRBV28 and TRBJ1-4, with D possibly matching TRBD1 (5 bases). CDR3 size: 12 residues. CDR1 MDHEN and CDR2 SYDVKM come from the germline V gene. The V and J ends lost 6 bases and 5 bases respectively, with 7 bases between them.

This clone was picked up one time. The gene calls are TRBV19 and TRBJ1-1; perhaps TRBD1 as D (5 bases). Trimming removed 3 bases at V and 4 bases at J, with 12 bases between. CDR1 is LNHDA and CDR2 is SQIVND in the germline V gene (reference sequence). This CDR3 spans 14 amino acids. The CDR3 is CASSMGQGFTEAFF. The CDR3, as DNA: TGTGCCAGTAGTATGGGGCAGGGATTCACTGAAGCTTTCTTT. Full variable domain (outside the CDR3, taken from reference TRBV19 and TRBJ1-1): DGGITQSPKYLFRKEGQNVTLSCEQNLNHDAMYWYRQDPGQGLRLIYYSQIVNDFQKGDIAEGYSVSREKKESFPLTVTSAQKNPTAFYLCASSMGQGFTEAFFGQGTRLTVV.

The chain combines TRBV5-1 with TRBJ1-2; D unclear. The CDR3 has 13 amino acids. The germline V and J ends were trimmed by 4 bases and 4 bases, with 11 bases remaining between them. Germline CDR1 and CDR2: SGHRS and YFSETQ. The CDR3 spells CASSVDGVYGYTF. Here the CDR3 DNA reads TGCGCCAGCAGCGTGGACGGGGTCTATGGCTACACCTTC.

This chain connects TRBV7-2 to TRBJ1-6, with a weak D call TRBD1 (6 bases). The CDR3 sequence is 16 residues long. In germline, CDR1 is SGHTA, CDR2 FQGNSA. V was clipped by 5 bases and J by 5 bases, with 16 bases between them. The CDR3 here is CASSRAGAGDNSPLHF. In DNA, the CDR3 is TGTGCCAGCAGCCGGGCCGGGGCAGGGGATAATTCACCCCTCCACTTT.

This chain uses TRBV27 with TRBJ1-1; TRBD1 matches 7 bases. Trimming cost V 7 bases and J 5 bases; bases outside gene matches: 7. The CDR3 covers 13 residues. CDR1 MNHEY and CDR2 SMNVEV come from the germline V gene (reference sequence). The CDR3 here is CASKDRVRTEAFF. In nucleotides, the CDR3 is TGTGCCAGCAAAGACAGGGTGAGGACTGAAGCTTTCTTT.

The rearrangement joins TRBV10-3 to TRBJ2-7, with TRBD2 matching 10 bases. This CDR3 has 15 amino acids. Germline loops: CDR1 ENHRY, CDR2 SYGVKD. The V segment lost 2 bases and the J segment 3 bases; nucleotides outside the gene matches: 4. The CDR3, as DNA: TGTGCCATCAGTGAGGGACTAGCGGAGAGCTACGAGCAGTACTTC. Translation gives CAISEGLAESYEQYF.

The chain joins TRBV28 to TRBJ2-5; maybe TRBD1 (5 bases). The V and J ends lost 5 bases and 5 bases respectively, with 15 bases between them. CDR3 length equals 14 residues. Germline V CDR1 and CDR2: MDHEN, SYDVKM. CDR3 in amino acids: CASSAPDRQETQYF. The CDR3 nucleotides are TGTGCCAGCAGTGCCCCAGACAGACAGGAGACCCAGTACTTC. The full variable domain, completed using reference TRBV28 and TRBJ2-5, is DVKVTQSSRYLVKRTGEKVFLECVQDMDHENMFWYRQDPGLGLRLIYFSYDVKMKEKGDIPEGYSVSREKKERFSLILESASTNQTSMYLCASSAPDRQETQYFGPGTRLLVL.

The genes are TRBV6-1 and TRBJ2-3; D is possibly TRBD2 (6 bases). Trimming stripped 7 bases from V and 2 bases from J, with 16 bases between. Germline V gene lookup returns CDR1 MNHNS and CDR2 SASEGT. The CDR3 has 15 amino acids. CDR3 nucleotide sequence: TGTGCCAGCAAGTACGGGGGAGACCACACAGATACGCAGTATTTT. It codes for CASKYGGDHTDTQYF.

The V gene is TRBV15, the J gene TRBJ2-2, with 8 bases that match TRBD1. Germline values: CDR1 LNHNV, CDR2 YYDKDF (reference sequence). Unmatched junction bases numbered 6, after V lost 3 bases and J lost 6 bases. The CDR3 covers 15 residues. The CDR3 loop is CATSRVQGASGELFF. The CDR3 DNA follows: TGTGCCACCAGCAGGGTGCAGGGGGCGTCCGGGGAGCTGTTTTTT.

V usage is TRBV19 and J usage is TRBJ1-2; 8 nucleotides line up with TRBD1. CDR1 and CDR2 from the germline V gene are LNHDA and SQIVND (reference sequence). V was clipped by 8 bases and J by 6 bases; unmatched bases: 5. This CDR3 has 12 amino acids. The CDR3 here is CASRRGLDGYTF. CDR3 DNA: TGTGCCAGTCGCAGGGGGCTAGATGGCTACACCTTC.

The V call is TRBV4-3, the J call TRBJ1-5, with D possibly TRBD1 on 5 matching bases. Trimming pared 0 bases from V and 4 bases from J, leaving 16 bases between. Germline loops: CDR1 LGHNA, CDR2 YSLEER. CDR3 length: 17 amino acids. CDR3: CASSQDLSGLSNQPQHF. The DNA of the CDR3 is TGCGCCAGCAGCCAAGATCTGTCAGGGTTATCGAATCAGCCCCAGCATTTT.

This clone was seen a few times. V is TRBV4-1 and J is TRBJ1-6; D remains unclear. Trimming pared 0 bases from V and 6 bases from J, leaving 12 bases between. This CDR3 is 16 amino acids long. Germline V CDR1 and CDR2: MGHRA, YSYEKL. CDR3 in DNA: TGCGCCAGCAGCCAAGATTCGAACACCTTTAATTCACCCCTCCACTTT. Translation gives CASSQDSNTFNSPLHF.

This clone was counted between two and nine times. CDR3 sequence: CSARTVYNEQFF. CDR3 sequence (DNA): TGCAGCGCCCGGACAGTATACAATGAGCAGTTCTTC. This chain joins TRBV29-1 and TRBJ2-1, with D possibly matching TRBD1 (6 bases). V was clipped by 7 bases and J by 4 bases, with 11 bases between them. This CDR3 comprises 12 residues. Germline values: CDR1 SQVTM, CDR2 ANQGSEA.

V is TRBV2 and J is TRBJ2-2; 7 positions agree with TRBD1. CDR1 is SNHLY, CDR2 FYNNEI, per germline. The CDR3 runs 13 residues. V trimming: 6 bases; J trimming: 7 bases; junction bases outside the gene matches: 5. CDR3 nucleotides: TGTGCCAGCAGCGGGCAGGGGGACGGGGAGCTGTTTTTT. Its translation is CASSGQGDGELFF. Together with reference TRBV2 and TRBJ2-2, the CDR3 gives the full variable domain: EPEVTQTPSHQVTQMGQEVILRCVPISNHLYFYWYRQILGQKVEFLVSFYNNEISEKSEIFDDQFSVERPDGSNFTLKIRSTKLEDSAMYFCASSGQGDGELFFGEGSRLTVL.

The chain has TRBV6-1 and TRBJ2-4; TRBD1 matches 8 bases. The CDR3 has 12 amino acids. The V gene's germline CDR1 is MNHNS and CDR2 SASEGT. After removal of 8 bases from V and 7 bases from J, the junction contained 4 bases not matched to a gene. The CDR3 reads CASSWTGNIQYF. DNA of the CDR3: TGTGCCAGCTCCTGGACAGGGAACATTCAGTACTTC.